This note documents a single TCR beta chain sequence. Its antigen has not been determined. No quality values exist for individual bases; no much larger clone is one base distant. The label giving this sample's treatment or condition can be read as: in vitro stimulation with specific CMV peptide epitopes to enrich CMV-specific T cells. The data originate from a study of T cell repertoires in cytomegalovirus infection (dated by TCRdb to about 2019). Context from the whole study: The peptide stimulations were aimed at well-studied HLA-B-restricted epitopes as well as recently identified HLA-C-restricted CMV epitopes, whose presentation resists viral immunomodulation. Donor HLA type was relevant to the analysis, as public TCR beta signatures indicated carriage of CMV infection together with the matching HLA type.

TCRdb records Illumina HiSeq 1500 as the sequencer. TCRdb's own reprocessing of the public reads used fastp at Q25 and MiXCR and kept productive beta chains. Each entry merges the rows of one CDR3 protein and shows their most common DNA and genes. For this sample there are 450,000 to 600,000 distinct CDR3 sequences; 33% appear just once. Roughly 17% of the sample is in the top ten clones. From a lookup of the germline V gene, CDR1 and CDR2 are MNHNS and SASEGT. Here V drops 5 bases and J drops 4 bases, and the junction holds 3 bases not matched to any gene. The CDR3 sequence holds 13 residues, the cysteine and phenylalanine included. The CDR3 DNA has 39 bases and is translated from base 1. Here is what the overall study found, with its caveats: The ex vivo response was dominated by HLA-C-restricted CMV-specific TCR beta clonotypes, and the single most frequent clonotype in two of eight donors was supplied by these HLA-C-restricted clonotypes. In both this cohort and an independent cohort of some 350 donors, the cumulative frequency of public TCR beta family members distinguished carriers of CMV infection plus the relevant HLA type.

The rearranged segments are TRBV6-1 and TRBJ2-5, and TRBD2 matches 8 of the central bases. The source material was cultured PBMCs, sampled from culture after CMV antigen stimulation. This sequence was found in a human donor in good health (CMV status not recorded). Some clones in this sample may be carry-over from other donors' samples. The DNA reads as follows: TGTGCCAGCAGTACGGGGGGGAGAGAGACCCAGTACTTC. Its product reads: CASSTGGRETQYF.